This T cell receptor (beta chain) was documented in a study of blood T cell repertoires in COVID-19 (dated by TCRdb to 2020 to 2022). For the study in its entirety: The collaborator samples originated in the United States, Italy and Spain and spanned the acute and convalescent phases of COVID-19. The repertoires were made available in a free public database intended to serve as a resource for research on the immune response to SARS-CoV-2. Subjects who had been exposed to COVID-19, were actively infected with it, or had recovered from it provided the deeply sampled blood TCRbeta repertoires that made up the dataset. The material from the prospective study consisted of cDNA or gDNA derived from T cells, B-cell-depleted T cells, or PBMCs. The sample metadata nearly always contained a de-identified subject ID, COVID-19 status, age in years and sex. Samples were obtained from the ongoing ImmuneRACE study (first 160 participants) and from 1,254 subjects provided by 6 global collaborators. Where HLA class I and class II types were available, the types were taken from metadata supplied by the sample provider, not from assay-based typing. Broader findings and caveats from the paper: The quantity of clinical and demographic metadata differed by source and by participant and was supplied without curation.

In the prospective study, participants were about 18 to 89 years old, resided in about 25 geographic areas of the United States, and were enrolled through a virtual design. In the prospective study, cohorts were assigned on the basis of participant-reported clinical history obtained from a screening survey and a study questionnaire. For ImmuneRACE Cohort 3, a participant was defined as recovered based on two consecutive negative NP/OP PCR tests, clearance by a healthcare professional, or resolution of symptoms. Each participant in the prospective study had whole blood, serum and a nasopharyngeal or oropharyngeal swab collected by mobile phlebotomists. Participants in the prospective study had the option to provide additional blood draws and questionnaires over an approximately two-month period. Blood samples from the prospective study were shipped frozen or at room temperature prior to DNA extraction.

The immunoSEQ Assay, a bias-controlled multiplex PCR, was used to amplify TCRbeta CDR3 regions from genomic DNA. Processing in the source paper ran as follows. Nucleated cell counts per sample were estimated from amplification of reference gene primers within the assay. Sequence reads were collapsed and filtered to measure the absolute abundance of every unique TCRbeta CDR3 rearrangement. For each sample, productive Simpson clonality was calculated by taking the square root of Simpson's diversity index across productive rearrangements. TCRdb stores this immuneACCESS table with in-frame sequences only. Part of the clones is absent; in the studies checked, under half of the shortfall reflects unresolved V genes, and no reason is known for the rest. V and J calls and clone size are as listed in that table; D and trimming were resolved from the DNA. The sample has about 320,000 clones on record, about 87% of them singletons. The top ten hold less than 5.5% of the sample.

For this clone: Which antigen it targets is not known. The record has no base qualities; no much larger clone is one base away.

The V and J ends are trimmed by 8 bases and 3 bases, leaving 11 bases between them. From the cysteine through the phenylalanine, the CDR3 covers 13 amino acids. The entry retains the CDR3 DNA only, 39 bases that are in frame from base 1. The germline V gene (reference sequence) specifies LNHDA as CDR1 and SQIVND as CDR2. The material sequenced was PBMCs or T cells enriched from blood (not recorded which). This chain is built from TRBV19 and TRBJ1-5; the best D guess is TRBD1, with 5 bases matching. This sequence was found in a man in his thirties or forties who had recovered from COVID-19. The nucleotide sequence reads as follows: TGTGCCAGTTTCGGGGGTTCCAATCAGCCCCAGCATTTT. Its protein is CASFGGSNQPQHF. Supplemented by the reference TRBV19 and TRBJ1-5 proteins around the CDR3, the complete variable domain is DGGITQSPKYLFRKEGQNVTLSCEQNLNHDAMYWYRQDPGQGLRLIYYSQIVNDFQKGDIAEGYSVSREKKESFPLTVTSAQKNPTAFYLCASFGGSNQPQHFGDGTRLSIL.